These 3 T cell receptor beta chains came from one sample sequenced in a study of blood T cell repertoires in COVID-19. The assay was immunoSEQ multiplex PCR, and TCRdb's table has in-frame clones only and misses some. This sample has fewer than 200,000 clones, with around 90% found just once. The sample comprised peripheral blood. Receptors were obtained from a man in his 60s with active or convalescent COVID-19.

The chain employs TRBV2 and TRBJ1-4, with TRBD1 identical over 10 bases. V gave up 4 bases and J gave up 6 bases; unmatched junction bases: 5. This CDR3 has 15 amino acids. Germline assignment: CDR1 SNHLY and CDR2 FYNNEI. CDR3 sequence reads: CASSARTGGDEKLFF. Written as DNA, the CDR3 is TGTGCCAGCAGTGCCCGGACAGGGGGGGATGAAAAACTGTTTTTT. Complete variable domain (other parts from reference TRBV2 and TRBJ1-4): EPEVTQTPSHQVTQMGQEVILRCVPISNHLYFYWYRQILGQKVEFLVSFYNNEISEKSEIFDDQFSVERPDGSNFTLKIRSTKLEDSAMYFCASSARTGGDEKLFFGSGTQLSVL.

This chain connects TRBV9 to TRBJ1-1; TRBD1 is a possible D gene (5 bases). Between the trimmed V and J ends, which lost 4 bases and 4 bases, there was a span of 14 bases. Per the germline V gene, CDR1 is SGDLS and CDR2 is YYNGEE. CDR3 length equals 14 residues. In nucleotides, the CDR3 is TGTGCCAGCAGCTTCCGCAGGGATTCCACTGAAGCTTTCTTT. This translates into CASSFRRDSTEAFF.

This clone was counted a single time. CDR3 region: CASSLTTGSGYNEKLFF. DNA of the CDR3: TGTGCCAGCAGCTTAACTACAGGGAGTGGTTATAATGAAAAACTGTTTTTT. V usage is TRBV5-6 and J usage is TRBJ1-4; a weak D match, TRBD1 (6 bases). The V and J ends lost 2 bases and 4 bases respectively, with 18 bases between them. CDR1 is SGHDT, CDR2 YYEEEE, per germline. This CDR3 is 17 amino acids long.